These 13 T cell receptor beta chains originate from one sample sequenced in a study of beta chain features in type 1 diabetes. The authors reverse transcribed all of the isolated RNA, so sequencing captured expressed TCRB transcripts. Sequencing was performed with immunoSEQ multiplex PCR; in TCRdb, only in-frame clones are kept and a portion is missing. This repertoire shows around 430,000 clones, over 25% found once; its top ten account for 0.05% to 0.065%. The source material was naive CD4+ T cells from blood. These receptors came from a young man in good health.

In DNA form, the CDR3 reads TGTGCCAGCAGCTCAGTTGGGGTTGATGAGCAGTTCTTC. It yields the protein CASSSVGVDEQFF. The chain employs TRBV11-3 and TRBJ2-1, with unresolved D. The CDR3 runs 13 residues. V dropped 4 bases and J dropped 8 bases, with 12 bases sitting between them. Germline CDR1 reads SGHNT; CDR2 reads YENEEA.

This chain connects TRBV30 to TRBJ1-4; no definite D call. Per germline, CDR1 GTSNPN and CDR2 SVGIG (reference sequence). V was pared by 0 bases and J by 7 bases, with 9 bases between. The CDR3 sequence is 13 residues long. The CDR3 loop reads CAWSVLRVEKLFF. DNA of the CDR3: TGTGCCTGGAGTGTACTTCGCGTTGAAAAACTGTTTTTT. Combining the CDR3 with reference TRBV30 and TRBJ1-4 gives the whole variable domain SQTIHQWPATLVQPVGSPLSLECTVEGTSNPNLYWYRQAAGRGLQLLFYSVGIGQISSEVPQNLSASRPQDRQFILSSKKLLLSDSGFYLCAWSVLRVEKLFFGSGTQLSVL.

The chain uses TRBV30 and TRBJ2-5; 7 bases fit TRBD1. Germline values: CDR1 GTSNPN, CDR2 SVGIG (reference sequence). V was pared by 1 base and J by 5 bases, with 7 bases of the junction left unmatched. This CDR3 has 14 residues. The CDR3 coding sequence is TGTGCCTGGAGTGGGAAGGGGGCCCGTGAGACCCAGTACTTC. Its protein is CAWSGKGARETQYF.

The chain couples TRBV7-2 to TRBJ2-1; D call uncertain. Trimming left V 1 base short and J 9 bases short, with 7 bases between. The CDR3 runs to 12 residues. CDR1 is SGHTA and CDR2 is FQGNSA in the germline V gene. CDR3 sequence (DNA): TGTGCCAGCAGCTTAGATCGTCGTGAGCAGTTCTTC. Translated: CASSLDRREQFF. The full variable domain, rest sourced from reference TRBV7-2 and TRBJ2-1, is GAGVSQSPSNKVTEKGKDVELRCDPISGHTALYWYRQSLGQGLEFLIYFQGNSAPDKSGLPSDRFSAERTGGSVSTLTIQRTQQEDSAVYLCASSLDRREQFFGPGTRLTVL.

The rearrangement uses TRBV30 and TRBJ1-5; D uncertain. The CDR3 sequence is 13 residues long. V was pared by 5 bases and J by 3 bases, with 11 bases between. Germline CDR1 and CDR2: GTSNPN and SVGIG (reference sequence). CDR3 loop: CAWGREFNQPQHF. DNA for the CDR3: TGTGCCTGGGGCCGGGAATTCAATCAGCCCCAGCATTTT.

The chain uses TRBV10-3 and TRBJ2-2; 8 bases align to TRBD1. From germline, CDR1 is ENHRY and CDR2 SYGVKD. V lost 6 bases, J lost 1 base, and 4 bases stayed unmatched. CDR3 size: 15 residues. In DNA, the CDR3 is TGTGCCATCAGCAGACAGGGGATGAACACCGGGGAGCTGTTTTTT. It translates to CAISRQGMNTGELFF.

This clone was counted between two and nine times. The V call is TRBV2, the J call TRBJ2-1, with 9 bases matching TRBD1. The length of the CDR3 is 14 residues. CDR1 is SNHLY, CDR2 FYNNEI, per germline. J lost 4 bases, V lost 6 bases, and 4 bases had no gene match. The CDR3: CASRTGQGYNEQFF. In nucleotides, the CDR3 is TGTGCCAGCAGGACGGGACAGGGTTACAATGAGCAGTTCTTC. The variable domain in full, with the rest retrieved from reference TRBV2 and TRBJ2-1, is EPEVTQTPSHQVTQMGQEVILRCVPISNHLYFYWYRQILGQKVEFLVSFYNNEISEKSEIFDDQFSVERPDGSNFTLKIRSTKLEDSAMYFCASRTGQGYNEQFFGPGTRLTVL.

The CDR3 DNA is TGTGCCAGCAGCTTGGACAGGAGCACAGATACGCAGTATTTT. It is translated as CASSLDRSTDTQYF. The chain employs TRBV11-3 and TRBJ2-3, with 7 bases that match TRBD1. This CDR3 has 14 residues. Germline-derived CDR1 and CDR2 are SGHNT and YENEEA. V shed 3 bases, J shed 0 bases, and the junction held 0 bases outside the gene matches.

The chain recombines TRBV4-1 with TRBJ2-1; unclear D gene. Looked up from germline, CDR1 is MGHRA and CDR2 is YSYEKL. V was trimmed by 3 bases and J by 3 bases, leaving 18 bases between them. The CDR3 extends over 17 amino acids. The CDR3 spells CASSQGPLSALYNEQFF. Written as DNA, the CDR3 is TGCGCCAGCAGCCAGGGCCCTCTTTCGGCCCTCTACAATGAGCAGTTCTTC.

This clone turned up a few times. The J gene is TRBJ2-7, the V gene TRBV7-8, with 12 bases aligning to TRBD2. The CDR3 is made up of 17 amino acids. Looked up from germline, CDR1 is SGHVS and CDR2 is FQNEAQ. With V trimmed by 3 bases and J by 4 bases, 10 bases remained unmatched. The CDR3 loop reads CASSFRLAGVNRYEQYF. CDR3 in DNA: TGTGCCAGCAGCTTCAGACTAGCGGGAGTCAATCGGTACGAGCAGTACTTC. Combining the CDR3 with reference TRBV7-8 and TRBJ2-7 gives the whole variable domain GAGVSQSPRYKVAKRGQDVALRCDPISGHVSLFWYQQALGQGPEFLTYFQNEAQLDKSGLPSDRFFAERPEGSVSTLKIQRTQQEDSAVYLCASSFRLAGVNRYEQYFGPGTRLTVT.

This clone occurred a few times. The chain uses TRBV7-9 and TRBJ2-2; 7 positions agree with TRBD1. CDR1 and CDR2 (germline): SEHNR, FQNEAQ (reference sequence). This CDR3 has 15 residues. V trimming: 5 bases; J trimming: 7 bases; junction bases outside the gene matches: 10. The CDR3 loop is CASSPFVGGVGELFF. CDR3 coding DNA: TGTGCCAGCAGCCCCTTCGTAGGGGGCGTCGGGGAGCTGTTTTTT. The full variable domain, with the rest looked up from reference TRBV7-9 and TRBJ2-2, is DTGVSQNPRHKITKRGQNVTFRCDPISEHNRLYWYRQTLGQGPEFLTYFQNEAQLEKSRLLSDRFSAERPKGSFSTLEIQRTEQGDSAMYLCASSPFVGGVGELFFGEGSRLTVL.

This clone was seen a few times. The rearrangement uses TRBV4-3 and TRBJ2-6; 7 positions agree with TRBD1. The CDR3 has 18 amino acids. V trimming: 4 bases; J trimming: 2 bases; junction bases outside the gene matches: 11. In germline, CDR1 is LGHNA, CDR2 YSLEER. CDR3 amino acids: CASSLYTGVAAGANVLTF. DNA of the CDR3: TGCGCCAGCAGCCTATACACAGGGGTGGCAGCTGGGGCCAACGTCCTGACTTTC.

The chain combines TRBV23-1 with TRBJ2-2; possible D gene TRBD1, 5 bases. TRBV23-1 is an open reading frame whose function is uncertain. Trimming stripped 3 bases from V and 0 bases from J, with 14 bases between. The CDR3 runs to 17 residues. Here the CDR3 DNA reads TGCGCCAGCAGTCACATTCCAGGGTTCGCGAACACCGGGGAGCTGTTTTTT. Translated: CASSHIPGFANTGELFF.